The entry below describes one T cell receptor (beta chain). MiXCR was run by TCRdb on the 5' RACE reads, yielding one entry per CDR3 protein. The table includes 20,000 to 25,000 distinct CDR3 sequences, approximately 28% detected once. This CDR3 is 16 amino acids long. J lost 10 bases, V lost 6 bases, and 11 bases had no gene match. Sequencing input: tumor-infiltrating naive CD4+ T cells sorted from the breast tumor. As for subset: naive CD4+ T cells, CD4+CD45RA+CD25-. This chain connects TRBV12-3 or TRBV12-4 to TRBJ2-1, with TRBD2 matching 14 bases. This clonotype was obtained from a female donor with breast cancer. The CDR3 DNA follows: TGTGCCAGCAGACCCGGACTAGCGGGAGGTCAAGGAGAGCAGTTCTTC. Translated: CASRPGLAGGQGEQFF.